Sequencing of this T cell receptor (beta chain) was carried out in a study of Tregs in tolerant kidney transplant recipients (dated by TCRdb to the late 2010s). At the level of the whole study: Additional Treg samples were obtained from an approximately three-day mixed lymphocyte reaction with belatacept, with some samples followed by a 5-day donor restimulation, before recipient CD4+CD25+CD127- cells were sorted. During sorting of primary belatacept mixed lymphocyte reaction cultures, recipient cells were distinguished from donor cells with antibodies. TCRbeta sequencing was used in the study to identify donor-specific regulatory T cells before combined kidney and bone marrow transplantation, and the identified cells were then tracked after transplant. In a few healthy controls, several methods of expanding Tregs specific for an allogeneic donor were compared by TCRbeta repertoire sequencing.

For TCRbeta CDR3 sequencing, genomic DNA from the sorted cells was extracted using the QIAGEN DNeasy Blood and Tissue Kit. High-throughput TCRbeta CDR3 sequencing was carried out commercially through immunoSEQ, with PCR amplification with bias correction and internal controls included. In the authors' own workflow: Unique productive TCRbeta sequences were defined by CDR3 nucleotide sequence where primers matched, otherwise by CDR3 amino acid sequence with Vbeta and Jbeta genes. A sequence was defined as donor-reactive if the sequence was expanded at least 5-fold in CFSE-low cells compared with unstimulated cells and had a frequency of at least 0.01% in CFSE-low cells. Repertoire divergence was quantified by Jensen-Shannon divergence using the top 100 TCRbeta sequences ranked by frequency. For samples with multiple sequencing runs, sorting error was corrected separately for each run before the runs were pooled. TCRdb's version of the immuneACCESS table is confined to in-frame rearrangements and falls short of the full clone set. An unresolved V gene accounts for under half of the shortfall where checked; the remainder is of unknown origin. That table gives V, J and clone size, and the DNA gave D and trimming. This sample holds some 20,000 clones; about two thirds were observed only once. The ten top clones hold around 3% of the sample.

Study-wide findings and limitations: The most biologically relevant and donor-specific TCRbeta repertoire appeared to be identified by expanding Tregs with activated donor B cells. The study was constrained by small patient numbers, and validation of the findings is required in larger populations and under other immunosuppression protocols. Although technical replication error seemed to be minimal, the question of biological reproducibility was not addressed directly.

In regard to this clone: It lacks a known antigen. No clone much larger than this one lies a single base away; base qualities are absent.

The germline V gene (reference sequence) provides CDR1 SEHNR and CDR2 FQNEAQ. Spanning cysteine to phenylalanine, the CDR3 consists of 15 amino acids. The entry retains the CDR3 DNA only, 45 bases that are in frame from base 1. The V end loses 3 bases and the J end loses 6 bases, and a stretch of 17 bases separates them. Blood from healthy controls was obtained either from healthy volunteers or as purchased buffy coats. Healthy control blood was processed to PBMCs by Ficoll density gradient and cryopreserved, and patient PBMCs were collected before and after transplant. The source of this sequence is a human donor in good health. The specimen sequenced was Tregs from blood cultured with allogeneic cells. In this chain, TRBV7-9 is recombined with TRBJ1-2; the D gene is unclear. The DNA sequence follows: TGTGCCAGCAGCTTCGCGAGCGACGGACGAAATGGCTACACCTTC. Its translation is CASSFASDGRNGYTF.